The 30 T cell receptor beta chains below were found in one sample sequenced in a study of blood T cell repertoires in COVID-19. Assay used: immunoSEQ multiplex PCR; TCRdb lists only in-frame clones, some missing. The sample has 60,000 to 75,000 clones, roughly 80% seen once. Specimen: peripheral blood. Receptor source: a woman older than 75 with acute or convalescent COVID-19.

The chain couples TRBV5-8 to TRBJ1-5, with a tentative D call TRBD1 (6 bases). Germline values: CDR1 SGHTS, CDR2 YDEGEE. This CDR3 has 13 amino acids. V lost 4 bases to trimming and J lost 4 bases, with 9 bases between them. CDR3 nucleotides: TGTGCCAGCAGCAAAGACAGGAATCAGCCCCAGCATTTT. It yields the protein CASSKDRNQPQHF.

J is TRBJ2-5 and V is TRBV7-9; weak D call: TRBD1 (6 bases). The CDR3 has 14 residues. Deletions cut 4 bases from V and 1 base from J, with 10 bases between. Germline values: CDR1 SEHNR, CDR2 FQNEAQ (reference sequence). The DNA for the CDR3 is TGTGCCAGCAGCTCACCAGGGGTCCAAGAGACCCAGTACTTC. Translation: CASSSPGVQETQYF.

V is TRBV6-6 and J is TRBJ1-1; 7 bases are a match to TRBD1. The CDR3 sequence is 13 residues long. With V trimmed by 7 bases and J by 4 bases, 6 bases remained unmatched. Germline V gene lookup returns CDR1 MNHNY and CDR2 SVGAGI (reference sequence). For the CDR3, the DNA is TGTGCCAGCACCTACCCAGGGGGCACTGAAGCTTTCTTT. It encodes CASTYPGGTEAFF.

The chain links TRBV18 to TRBJ2-7; no clear D gene. V lost 0 bases and J lost 0, with 3 bases in between. Germline V lookup: CDR1 KGHSH, CDR2 LQKENI. The CDR3 is 13 residues long. The CDR3: CASSPPASYEQYF. For the CDR3, the DNA is TGTGCCAGCTCACCACCGGCCTCCTACGAGCAGTACTTC.

The chain is built from TRBV6-5 and TRBJ2-7; no clear D gene. The CDR3 contains 12 residues. The germline CDR1 and CDR2 sequences are MNHEY and SVGAGI. Trimming removed 2 bases at V and 3 bases at J, with 5 bases between. CDR3 residues: CASSYTNYEQYF. The CDR3 nucleotides read TGTGCCAGCAGTTACACAAACTACGAGCAGTACTTC.

This rearrangement joins TRBV18 to TRBJ1-2; D call uncertain. Germline lookup yields CDR1 KGHSH and CDR2 LQKENI. V was cut by 1 base and J by 0 bases, with 6 bases left in between. This CDR3 contains 14 residues. CDR3 nucleotide sequence: TGTGCCAGCTCACCACAATATCCTAACTATGGCTACACCTTC. Translated, it gives CASSPQYPNYGYTF.

The V call is TRBV7-9, the J call TRBJ2-1, with D maybe TRBD1 (6 bases). The V and J ends lost 5 bases and 6 bases respectively, with 17 bases between them. CDR3 length: 15 amino acids. Germline CDR1 SEHNR, CDR2 FQNEAQ (reference sequence). CDR3 sequence reads: CASSPRGGFFNEQFF. CDR3 coding DNA: TGTGCCAGCAGCCCCCGTGGGGGCTTTTTCAATGAGCAGTTCTTC. The complete variable domain, with remaining parts taken from reference TRBV7-9 and TRBJ2-1, reads DTGVSQNPRHKITKRGQNVTFRCDPISEHNRLYWYRQTLGQGPEFLTYFQNEAQLEKSRLLSDRFSAERPKGSFSTLEIQRTEQGDSAMYLCASSPRGGFFNEQFFGPGTRLTVL.

The chain carries TRBV30 and TRBJ2-7; 9 bases are a match to TRBD2. Trimming cost V 0 bases and J 4 bases; bases outside gene matches: 4. CDR1 and CDR2 (germline): GTSNPN, SVGIG (reference sequence). CDR3 length: 14 amino acids. CDR3 bases: TGTGCCTGGAGTGTGGCTAGCGGGGTGTACGAGCAGTACTTC. Residues: CAWSVASGVYEQYF.

The J gene is TRBJ2-5, the V gene TRBV11-2; 9 bases agree with TRBD2. V trimming: 7 bases; J trimming: 5 bases; junction bases outside the gene matches: 14. The CDR3 runs to 16 residues. CDR1 is SGHAT, CDR2 FQNNGV, per germline. The CDR3 is CASNRGASGASETQYF. DNA for the CDR3: TGTGCCAGCAACCGGGGGGCTAGCGGGGCCTCGGAGACCCAGTACTTC.

V and J are TRBV5-6 and TRBJ2-7; 13 bases line up with TRBD2. Germline V gives CDR1 SGHDT, CDR2 YYEEEE. V lost 5 bases, J lost 8 bases, and 10 bases stayed unmatched. The CDR3 extends over 15 amino acids. CDR3 protein: CASSRSGTSGEQQYF. The DNA of the CDR3 is TGTGCCAGCAGTCGTTCCGGGACTAGCGGGGAACAGCAGTACTTC.

The chain has TRBV27 and TRBJ1-1, with D possibly being TRBD1 (5 bases). This CDR3 is built from 14 residues. Trimming removed 7 bases at V and 1 base at J, with 13 bases between. Germline V gene lookup returns CDR1 MNHEY and CDR2 SMNVEV (reference sequence). CDR3 in amino acids: CASTPGGGNTEAFF. The CDR3 coding sequence is TGTGCCAGCACACCCGGGGGGGGGAACACTGAAGCTTTCTTT.

This clone was detected only a few times. V usage is TRBV4-1 and J usage is TRBJ1-3, with D possibly TRBD1 on 6 matching bases. Germline assignment: CDR1 MGHRA and CDR2 YSYEKL. CDR3 length: 15 amino acids. Trimming shortened V by 8 bases and J by 0 bases, and 14 bases separated the two germline ends. CDR3 nucleotides: TGCGCCAGCTCAAGGGGGACGGCCTCTGGAAACACCATATATTTT. Its translation: CASSRGTASGNTIYF.

The CDR3 DNA is TGTGCCAGCAGTGGGGGACAGGGGCCTCAGCCCCAGCATTTT. As protein: CASSGGQGPQPQHF. The chain couples TRBV2 to TRBJ1-5; TRBD1 aligns across 10 bases. The CDR3 consists of 14 residues. CDR1 is SNHLY and CDR2 is FYNNEI in the germline V gene. V lost 4 bases and J lost 6; bases outside the gene matches: 3.

The chain has TRBV7-3 and TRBJ2-7; D gene uncertain. V lost 2 bases and J lost 11, with 16 bases in between. The CDR3 is 13 residues long. CDR1 and CDR2 from the germline V gene are SGHTA and FQGTGA. Written as DNA, the CDR3 is TGTGCCAGCAGCTTAGCCCCTCAGGAAAACGAGTACTTC. Amino acid sequence: CASSLAPQENEYF.

This chain uses TRBV5-6 with TRBJ2-7; TRBD2 aligns across 7 bases. This CDR3 comprises 16 residues. Germline V gene data show CDR1 as SGHDT and CDR2 as YYEEEE. V was clipped by 4 bases and J by 1 base; unmatched bases: 11. In DNA form, the CDR3 reads TGTGCCAGCAGCCTCGGGGGGTGGGGAGCTTCCTACGAGCAGTACTTC. Translation: CASSLGGWGASYEQYF.

This clone was recorded a few times. This chain joins TRBV19 and TRBJ2-7, with a possible D match to TRBD1 (6 bases). Between the trimmed V and J ends, which lost 3 bases and 4 bases, there was a span of 16 bases. CDR3 length equals 15 residues. CDR1 and CDR2 from the germline V gene are LNHDA and SQIVND (reference sequence). This CDR3 is CASSIEGVGQYEQYF. The DNA of the CDR3 is TGTGCCAGTAGTATCGAGGGGGTCGGGCAGTACGAGCAGTACTTC.

This chain uses TRBV19 with TRBJ1-1; 11 nucleotides line up with TRBD1. The CDR3 is 14 residues long. The trim removed 3 bases at V and 5 bases at J, leaving 2 bases unmatched. Germline CDR1 reads LNHDA; CDR2 reads SQIVND (reference sequence). The CDR3 DNA is TGTGCCAGTAGTATCGGGACAGGGGGGACTGAAGCTTTCTTT. This translates into CASSIGTGGTEAFF.

The chain joins TRBV10-3 to TRBJ2-3; D possibly corresponds to TRBD2 (6 bases). The CDR3 spans 16 residues. V gave up 0 bases and J gave up 2 bases, with 12 bases separating them. Germline V CDR1 and CDR2: ENHRY, SYGVKD. The CDR3 spells CAISESFRGVTDTQYF. CDR3 bases: TGTGCCATCAGTGAGTCTTTTCGCGGGGTCACAGATACGCAGTATTTT.

V and J are TRBV7-8 and TRBJ1-2; D is perhaps TRBD1 (6 bases). The CDR3 sequence is 15 residues long. From germline, CDR1 is SGHVS and CDR2 FQNEAQ. V gave up 4 bases and J gave up 1 base, with 13 bases separating them. CDR3 nucleotides: TGTGCCAGCAGCTCCGGGACAACTTTTAACTATGGCTACACCTTC. Translated, it gives CASSSGTTFNYGYTF.

In its sample, this clone was seen a few times. The chain is built from TRBV5-1 and TRBJ1-6; D is uncertain. CDR1 and CDR2 (germline): SGHRS, YFSETQ. Trimming stripped 0 bases from V and 8 bases from J, with 12 bases between. The CDR3 extends over 15 amino acids. The CDR3 region has the DNA TGCGCCAGCAGCTTGGCGGGAGGGAACTATTCACCCCTCCACTTT. It codes for CASSLAGGNYSPLHF.

This clone was detected only once. Other DNA sequences within the sample encode an identical CDR3. This chain joins TRBV4-2 and TRBJ2-7; possibly TRBD2 for D (5 bases). Per the germline V gene, CDR1 is LGHNA and CDR2 is YNFKEQ. This CDR3 has 15 residues. Deletions cut 0 bases from V and 0 bases from J, with 9 bases between. CDR3 region: CASSQDPRGSYEQYF. The CDR3 DNA is TGTGCCAGCAGCCAAGATCCCCGGGGCTCCTACGAGCAGTACTTC.

The CDR3 spells CASSLDRGIGDTEAFF. The CDR3 nucleotides are TGCGCCAGCAGCTTGGACAGGGGGATCGGGGACACTGAAGCTTTCTTT. The chain joins TRBV5-1 to TRBJ1-1; 8 bases line up with TRBD1. V lost 0 bases, J lost 3 bases, and 7 bases stayed unmatched. The CDR3 has 16 residues. The germline V gene encodes CDR1 SGHRS and CDR2 YFSETQ.

This sequence joins TRBV3-1 (or the pseudogene TRBV3-2) and TRBJ2-2, with 14 bases matching TRBD2. V dropped 4 bases and J dropped 0; count of bases not matched to a gene: 1. This CDR3 is built from 17 residues. Germline CDR1 and CDR2: LGHDT and YNNKEL (reference sequence). The CDR3 region has the DNA TGTGCCAGCAGCCCGGGACTAGCGGGGGCGAACACCGGGGAGCTGTTTTTT. Translating it yields CASSPGLAGANTGELFF.

The chain recombines TRBV2 with TRBJ1-2; 9 bases fit TRBD1. Germline V gene data show CDR1 as SNHLY and CDR2 as FYNNEI. The length of the CDR3 is 16 residues. V dropped 7 bases and J dropped 5; count of bases not matched to a gene: 14. The DNA of the CDR3 is TGTGCCAGCATTTTACCCGATGGGACAGGGTTATATGGCTACACCTTC. It encodes CASILPDGTGLYGYTF.

The gene calls are TRBV6-6 and TRBJ2-3, with TRBD2 matching 8 bases. CDR3 length: 14 amino acids. With 3 bases clipped from V and 4 bases from J, the junction kept 3 bases outside the gene matches. The V gene's germline CDR1 is MNHNY and CDR2 SVGAGI (reference sequence). This chain's CDR3 is CASSYERGPDTQYF. The CDR3 coding sequence is TGTGCCAGCAGTTATGAGCGGGGGCCAGATACGCAGTATTTT.

This chain uses TRBV7-8 with TRBJ1-4; TRBD1 might be the D (5 bases). Trimming took 0 bases from V and 7 from J, leaving 15 bases between them. Germline CDR1 reads SGHVS; CDR2 reads FQNEAQ. This CDR3 has 16 residues. CDR3 nucleotide sequence: TGTGCCAGCAGCTTAGCGACGGGCTACGACAGTGAAAAACTGTTTTTT. Amino acids: CASSLATGYDSEKLFF.

The DNA of the CDR3 is TGTGCCAACCCCCTTCGACAGGGAACGAACACCGGGGAGCTGTTTTTT. This gives the protein CANPLRQGTNTGELFF. The chain employs TRBV19 and TRBJ2-2, with 7 nucleotides matching TRBD1. The trim removed 10 bases at V and 0 bases at J, leaving 11 bases unmatched. Germline lookup yields CDR1 LNHDA and CDR2 SQIVND (reference sequence). This CDR3 has 16 amino acids.

The chain links TRBV6-5 to TRBJ1-1; TRBD1 might be the D (5 bases). V shed 6 bases and J shed 7 bases, with 15 bases lying between them. This CDR3 is 13 amino acids long. CDR1 is MNHEY and CDR2 is SVGAGI in the germline V gene. CDR3 in amino acids: CASSLNRQSEAFF. CDR3 bases: TGTGCCAGCAGCCTAAATCGACAGAGTGAAGCTTTCTTT.

The chain recombines TRBV18 with TRBJ1-1; a possible D gene is TRBD1 (5 bases). The CDR3 totals 15 residues. The V end lost 0 bases, the J end lost 0 bases, and 8 bases lay between the germline ends. Germline loops: CDR1 KGHSH, CDR2 LQKENI. Here the CDR3 reads CASSPPPGMNTEAFF. CDR3 sequence (DNA): TGTGCCAGCTCACCACCCCCAGGGATGAACACTGAAGCTTTCTTT. The whole variable domain, filled in from reference TRBV18 and TRBJ1-1, reads NAGVMQNPRHLVRRRGQEARLRCSPMKGHSHVYWYRQLPEEGLKFMVYLQKENIIDESGMPKERFSAEFPKEGPSILRIQQVVRGDSAAYFCASSPPPGMNTEAFFGQGTRLTVV.

This sequence joins TRBV19 and TRBJ1-2; no clear D. The CDR3 is 12 residues long. The V and J ends lost 3 bases and 3 bases respectively, with 5 bases between them. Germline V gene data show CDR1 as LNHDA and CDR2 as SQIVND (reference sequence). The CDR3 spells CASSMRDYGYTF. CDR3 bases: TGTGCCAGTAGTATGAGGGACTATGGCTACACCTTC.